The rows below give T cell receptor beta chains drawn from one sample of a study of T cell responses to AZD1222 COVID-19 vaccine. Here immunoSEQ multiplex PCR was the method, and the copy in TCRdb shows in-frame clones only, minus some. The table records some 120,000 clones, approximately 89% of them present only once. Sequences were derived from peripheral blood, sampled 28 days after the second AZD1222 dose. Every receptor here comes from an adult who received the AZD1222 COVID-19 vaccine. CDR3s include the opening cysteine and the closing phenylalanine or tryptophan. D genes are given only for firm matches. Not all rows give a size; the values are once, few, many and, for expanded clones, a class.

TRBJ1-5	-	-	TRBV2	CASSERPEPQHF	TGTGCCAGCAGTGAGCGCCCCGAGCCCCAGCATTTT
TRBJ2-7	TRBD1	-	TRBV5-4	CASSLDRGNEEQYF	TGTGCCAGCAGCTTGGACAGGGGGAATGAGGAGCAGTACTTC
TRBJ1-2	-	-	TRBV7-3	CASTGERYGYTF	TGTGCCAGCACAGGGGAGCGATATGGCTACACCTTC
TRBJ2-1	TRBD2	-	TRBV11-2	CASMLAGTSYNEQFF	TGTGCCAGCATGCTAGCGGGGACGTCCTACAATGAGCAGTTCTTC
TRBJ1-4	-	-	TRBV7-9	CASSPDPQKLFF	TGTGCCAGCAGCCCGGACCCTCAAAAACTGTTTTTT
TRBJ1-4	TRBD1	-	TRBV28	CASSNRGLGEKLFF	TGTGCCAGCAGCAACAGGGGGCTTGGGGAAAAACTGTTTTTT
TRBJ1-1	TRBD1	-	TRBV28	CASSSRTGPYTEAFF	TGTGCCAGCAGTTCAAGGACAGGGCCATACACTGAAGCTTTCTTT
TRBJ1-2	-	-	TRBV23-1	CASRSGLSYGYTF	TGCGCCAGCCGCTCGGGACTGAGCTATGGCTACACCTTC
TRBJ2-1	TRBD2	-	TRBV19	CASSPSGTSAREQFF	TGTGCCAGTAGTCCCTCCGGGACTAGCGCTCGAGAGCAGTTCTTC
TRBJ1-2	-	once	TRBV7-9	CASSLGVGYGYTF	TGTGCCAGCAGCTTAGGGGTTGGGTACGGCTACACCTTC
TRBJ1-3	TRBD1	-	TRBV5-1	CASSRGLTGVFSGNTIYF	TGCGCCAGCAGTCGGGGCCTCACAGGGGTATTTTCTGGAAACACCATATATTTT
TRBJ1-6	-	-	TRBV6-5	CALSRNGTPLHF	TGTGCACTGAGCAGGAATGGGACACCCCTCCACTTT
TRBJ2-4	TRBD1	-	TRBV30	CAWETGTGGNLAKNIQYF	TGTGCCTGGGAGACCGGGACAGGGGGCAATCTAGCCAAAAACATTCAGTACTTC